Listed below are T cell receptor beta chains from one sample, sequenced in a study of T-cell reconstitution after alpha-beta-depleted transplantation in children. From the PCR reads, TCRdb called clonotypes with MiXCR, one entry per CDR3 protein. The repertoire consists of roughly 670,000 distinct CDR3 sequences, with about 12% occurring once and the leading ten covering 0.75% to 0.85%. Here the sequenced sample was PBMCs, taken before TCRalphabeta/CD19-depleted stem cell transplant. The source is a girl aged 2-15 years with congenital amegakaryocytic thrombocytopenia, due to receive a stem cell transplant. Both conserved end residues are part of each CDR3. The D gene is left open where the match is weak. A row's size may be missing; if present it is once, few, many or a size class.

CDR3: CSASWLAGDGYEQFF
DNA: TGCAGTGCTAGTTGGCTAGCGGGAGATGGGTATGAGCAGTTCTTC
J: TRBJ2-1
V: TRBV20-1
size: many
D: TRBD2

CDR3: CATSDPDRQGSQDQPQHF
DNA: TGTGCCACCAGTGATCCCGACCGACAGGGGAGTCAGGATCAGCCCCAGCATTTT
J: TRBJ1-5
V: TRBV24-1
size: many
D: TRBD1

CDR3: CSSRTGDYNEQFF
DNA: TGCAGCTCCCGGACAGGGGATTATAATGAGCAGTTCTTC
J: TRBJ2-1
V: TRBV29-1
size: many
D: TRBD1

CDR3: CATSDETYNEQFF
DNA: TGTGCCACCAGTGATGAGACTTATAATGAGCAGTTCTTC
J: TRBJ2-1
V: TRBV24-1
size: many
D: NA

CDR3: CSARDLRGGSSYEQYF
DNA: TGCAGTGCTAGAGACCTCCGCGGGGGAAGCTCCTACGAGCAGTACTTC
J: TRBJ2-7
V: TRBV20-1
size: many
D: TRBD2

CDR3: CASSFGLANYGYTF
DNA: TGCGCCAGCAGCTTTGGGTTGGCTAACTATGGCTACACCTTC
J: TRBJ1-2
V: TRBV5-1
size: many
D: NA

CDR3: CASSRTGDTETQYF
DNA: TGTGCCAGCAGCCGAACAGGGGATACGGAGACCCAGTACTTC
J: TRBJ2-5
V: TRBV12-3/TRBV12-4
size: few
D: TRBD1

CDR3: CASSLNGQRYGYTF
DNA: TGCGCCAGCAGCTTGAACGGCCAGCGCTATGGCTACACCTTC
J: TRBJ1-2
V: TRBV5-1
size: few
D: NA

CDR3: CASSPETGDGYTF
DNA: TGTGCCAGCTCACCAGAAACAGGGGATGGCTACACCTTC
J: TRBJ1-2
V: TRBV18
size: many
D: TRBD1

CDR3: CASIGGTHSYEQYF
DNA: TGTGCCAGCATTGGCGGCACACACTCCTACGAGCAGTACTTC
J: TRBJ2-7
V: TRBV7-9
size: few
D: NA

CDR3: CATSRDVAINEKLFF
DNA: TGTGCCACCAGCAGAGATGTCGCAATTAATGAAAAACTGTTTTTT
J: TRBJ1-4
V: TRBV15
size: many
D: NA

CDR3: CASSPEREWYEQYF
DNA: TGCGCCAGCAGCCCCGAGCGGGAGTGGTACGAGCAGTACTTC
J: TRBJ2-7
V: TRBV4-1
size: many
D: TRBD2

CDR3: CASRTTWLAHTGELFF
DNA: TGTGCCAGCAGAACTACATGGCTAGCGCACACCGGGGAGCTGTTTTTT
J: TRBJ2-2
V: TRBV12-3/TRBV12-4
size: many
D: NA

CDR3: CASSLGPFSITSGMAYNEQFF
DNA: TGTGCCAGCAGCTTAGGGCCCTTCTCTATTACTAGCGGGATGGCCTACAATGAGCAGTTCTTC
J: TRBJ2-1
V: TRBV7-2
size: many
D: TRBD2

CDR3: CASSPGLAGPNTGELFF
DNA: TGCGCCAGCAGTCCGGGACTAGCGGGACCCAACACCGGGGAGCTGTTTTTT
J: TRBJ2-2
V: TRBV5-1
size: many
D: TRBD2

CDR3: CASSHIGASVNEQFF
DNA: TGTGCCAGCAGCCATATCGGGGCTAGCGTCAATGAGCAGTTCTTC
J: TRBJ2-1
V: TRBV14
size: NA
D: NA

CDR3: CASSPPGTGRSYEQYF
DNA: TGTGCCAGCAGCCCCCCTGGGACAGGGCGCTCCTACGAGCAGTACTTC
J: TRBJ2-7
V: TRBV5-5
size: NA
D: TRBD1

CDR3: CASSRTSGMLLSTDTQYF
DNA: TGTGCCAGCAGCCGGACTAGCGGGATGCTCCTTAGCACAGATACGCAGTATTTT
J: TRBJ2-3
V: TRBV11-2
size: once
D: TRBD2

CDR3: CASSPRGHLNEQFF
DNA: TGTGCCAGCAGCCCCAGAGGACACCTCAATGAGCAGTTCTTC
J: TRBJ2-1
V: TRBV3-1
size: few
D: NA

CDR3: CVSDLIASNQPQHF
DNA: TGTGTCAGCGACTTGATAGCGAGTAATCAGCCCCAGCATTTT
J: TRBJ1-5
V: TRBV27
size: NA
D: NA

CDR3: CASSQGGAGYEQYF
DNA: TGCGCCAGCAGCCAAGGGGGCGCGGGATACGAGCAGTACTTC
J: TRBJ2-7
V: TRBV4-1
size: few
D: NA

CDR3: CASSLSLRNEQFF
DNA: TGTGCCAGCAGTTTATCCTTACGAAATGAGCAGTTCTTC
J: TRBJ2-1
V: TRBV28
size: few
D: NA

CDR3: CASSVVQGNTEAFF
DNA: TGTGCCAGCAGTGTTGTACAGGGAAACACTGAAGCTTTCTTT
J: TRBJ1-1
V: TRBV12-3/TRBV12-4
size: NA
D: NA

CDR3: CASSQALSFSMNTEAFF
DNA: TGTGCCAGTAGTCAGGCGTTGAGTTTTTCTATGAACACTGAAGCTTTCTTT
J: TRBJ1-1
V: TRBV19
size: NA
D: NA

CDR3: CASRIRDYNEQFF
DNA: TGTGCCAGCAGGATCCGGGACTACAATGAGCAGTTCTTC
J: TRBJ2-1
V: TRBV12-3/TRBV12-4
size: few
D: NA

CDR3: CASSLVVAGGAGELFF
DNA: TGTGCCAGCAGCTTAGTCGTGGCGGGCGGGGCCGGGGAGCTGTTTTTT
J: TRBJ2-2
V: TRBV7-2
size: few
D: NA

CDR3: CASSLSVQAYEQYF
DNA: TGTGCCAGCAGCCTTTCTGTTCAAGCCTACGAGCAGTACTTC
J: TRBJ2-7
V: TRBV12-3/TRBV12-4
size: few
D: NA

CDR3: CASSRDGLWANVLTF
DNA: TGTGCCAGCAGTCGGGACGGTCTTTGGGCCAACGTCCTGACTTTC
J: TRBJ2-6
V: TRBV6-1
size: NA
D: NA

CDR3: CASSFVLNTGELFF
DNA: TGTGCCAGCAGTTTCGTTTTGAACACCGGGGAGCTGTTTTTT
J: TRBJ2-2
V: TRBV28
size: NA
D: NA

CDR3: CATSEARDRPEQYF
DNA: TGTGCCACCAGTGAGGCCCGGGACAGACCCGAGCAGTACTTC
J: TRBJ2-7
V: TRBV24-1
size: NA
D: TRBD1

CDR3: CASSLGQPNEKLFF
DNA: TGCGCCAGCAGCTTGGGGCAGCCAAATGAAAAACTGTTTTTT
J: TRBJ1-4
V: TRBV5-1
size: NA
D: NA

CDR3: CAWSNGVAKNIQYF
DNA: TGTGCCTGGAGTAACGGGGTAGCCAAAAACATTCAGTACTTC
J: TRBJ2-4
V: TRBV30
size: few
D: NA

CDR3: CSASGRSADTQYF
DNA: TGCAGTGCGAGCGGGAGGAGCGCAGATACGCAGTATTTT
J: TRBJ2-3
V: TRBV20-1
size: many
D: TRBD2

CDR3: CASSYTSYEQFF
DNA: TGTGCCAGCAGCTACACAAGCTATGAGCAGTTCTTC
J: TRBJ2-1
V: TRBV7-9
size: many
D: NA

CDR3: CSASARLAGDPDTQYF
DNA: TGCAGTGCTAGCGCTAGACTAGCGGGAGATCCAGATACGCAGTATTTT
J: TRBJ2-3
V: TRBV20-1
size: many
D: TRBD2

CDR3: CASSPNYQETQYF
DNA: TGTGCCAGCAGCCCTAACTATCAAGAGACCCAGTACTTC
J: TRBJ2-5
V: TRBV7-2
size: few
D: NA

CDR3: CSARDFLLAGNNSPLHF
DNA: TGCAGTGCTAGAGATTTCTTGCTGGCGGGGAATAATTCACCCCTCCACTTT
J: TRBJ1-6
V: TRBV20-1
size: NA
D: NA

CDR3: CASSFWASGNSYNEQFF
DNA: TGCGCCAGCAGCTTTTGGGCTAGCGGGAACTCCTACAATGAGCAGTTCTTC
J: TRBJ2-1
V: TRBV5-1
size: many
D: TRBD2

CDR3: CASSFTDREGYIYGYTF
DNA: TGTGCCAGCAGTTTCACCGACAGGGAGGGTTACATCTATGGCTACACCTTC
J: TRBJ1-2
V: TRBV12-3/TRBV12-4
size: NA
D: TRBD1

CDR3: CASSLQLAGSNEQFF
DNA: TGTGCCAGCAGTTTACAGCTAGCGGGATCCAATGAGCAGTTCTTC
J: TRBJ2-1
V: TRBV12-3/TRBV12-4
size: many
D: TRBD2

CDR3: CSAQKSLPGQGIITKKNIQYF
DNA: TGCAGTGCGCAAAAAAGCCTCCCGGGACAGGGGATTATCACGAAAAAGAACATTCAGTACTTC
J: TRBJ2-4
V: TRBV20-1
size: NA
D: TRBD1

CDR3: CASSPRTYADYQGGELFF
DNA: TGTGCCAGCAGTCCGCGGACTTATGCGGATTACCAGGGCGGGGAGCTGTTTTTT
J: TRBJ2-2
V: TRBV6-1
size: few
D: NA

CDR3: CASSDYPPGNGELFF
DNA: TGTGCCAGCAGTGACTATCCGCCGGGTAACGGGGAGCTGTTTTTT
J: TRBJ2-2
V: TRBV2
size: NA
D: NA

CDR3: CASSLYRANGYTF
DNA: TGTGCCAGCAGTTTGTACAGGGCGAACGGCTACACCTTC
J: TRBJ1-2
V: TRBV12-3/TRBV12-4
size: many
D: NA

CDR3: CASSFELLAGDDEQYF
DNA: TGTGCCAGCAGTTTTGAGCTACTAGCGGGAGATGACGAGCAGTACTTC
J: TRBJ2-7
V: TRBV12-3/TRBV12-4
size: many
D: TRBD2

CDR3: CASSFWGVDTQYF
DNA: TGTGCCAGCAGTTTTTGGGGGGTCGATACGCAGTATTTT
J: TRBJ2-3
V: TRBV27
size: many
D: NA

CDR3: CASSPLEGSSNQPQHF
DNA: TGTGCCAGCAGCCCCCTTGAGGGATCCAGCAATCAGCCCCAGCATTTT
J: TRBJ1-5
V: TRBV7-7
size: few
D: NA

CDR3: CASSRLSGATDTQYF
DNA: TGTGCCAGCAGTCGTCTCAGCGGGGCCACGGATACGCAGTATTTT
J: TRBJ2-3
V: TRBV12-3/TRBV12-4
size: many
D: TRBD2

CDR3: CASSRQGSAYEQYF
DNA: TGTGCCAGCAGCCGACAGGGTTCTGCCTACGAGCAGTACTTC
J: TRBJ2-7
V: TRBV3-1
size: NA
D: TRBD1

CDR3: CASTRMQSTEAFF
DNA: TGTGCCAGCACCCGAATGCAGAGCACTGAAGCTTTCTTT
J: TRBJ1-1
V: TRBV6-1
size: many
D: NA

CDR3: CASSQVAGEFREQYF
DNA: TGTGCCAGCAGCCAAGTGGCGGGAGAGTTTCGGGAGCAGTACTTC
J: TRBJ2-7
V: TRBV3-1
size: many
D: TRBD2

CDR3: CASSLVGQNTEAFF
DNA: TGTGCCAGCAGCTTGGTCGGCCAGAACACTGAAGCTTTCTTT
J: TRBJ1-1
V: TRBV5-1
size: many
D: NA

CDR3: CSARVSQGAFYELYF
DNA: TGCAGTGCTAGAGTTTCTCAGGGGGCCTTCTACGAGCTGTACTTC
J: TRBJ2-7
V: TRBV20-1
size: NA
D: TRBD1

CDR3: CASSLGLEGVGYNEQFF
DNA: TGCGCCAGCAGCTTGGGTCTGGAGGGAGTAGGCTACAATGAGCAGTTCTTC
J: TRBJ2-1
V: TRBV5-1
size: few
D: NA

CDR3: CASSSPSLNNSPLHF
DNA: TGTGCCAGCAGTTCCCCCTCCCTCAATAATTCACCCCTCCACTTT
J: TRBJ1-6
V: TRBV28
size: many
D: NA

CDR3: CATSRDKSTGRYEQYF
DNA: TGTGCCACCAGCAGAGATAAATCGACAGGGCGATACGAGCAGTACTTC
J: TRBJ2-7
V: TRBV15
size: many
D: TRBD1

CDR3: CTVLSYNEQFF
DNA: TGTACGGTCCTCTCCTACAATGAGCAGTTCTTC
J: TRBJ2-1
V: TRBV28
size: few
D: NA

CDR3: CSGRGLDFF
DNA: TGCAGTGGGAGGGGTCTAGATTTCTTT
J: TRBJ1-1
V: TRBV20-1
size: many
D: NA